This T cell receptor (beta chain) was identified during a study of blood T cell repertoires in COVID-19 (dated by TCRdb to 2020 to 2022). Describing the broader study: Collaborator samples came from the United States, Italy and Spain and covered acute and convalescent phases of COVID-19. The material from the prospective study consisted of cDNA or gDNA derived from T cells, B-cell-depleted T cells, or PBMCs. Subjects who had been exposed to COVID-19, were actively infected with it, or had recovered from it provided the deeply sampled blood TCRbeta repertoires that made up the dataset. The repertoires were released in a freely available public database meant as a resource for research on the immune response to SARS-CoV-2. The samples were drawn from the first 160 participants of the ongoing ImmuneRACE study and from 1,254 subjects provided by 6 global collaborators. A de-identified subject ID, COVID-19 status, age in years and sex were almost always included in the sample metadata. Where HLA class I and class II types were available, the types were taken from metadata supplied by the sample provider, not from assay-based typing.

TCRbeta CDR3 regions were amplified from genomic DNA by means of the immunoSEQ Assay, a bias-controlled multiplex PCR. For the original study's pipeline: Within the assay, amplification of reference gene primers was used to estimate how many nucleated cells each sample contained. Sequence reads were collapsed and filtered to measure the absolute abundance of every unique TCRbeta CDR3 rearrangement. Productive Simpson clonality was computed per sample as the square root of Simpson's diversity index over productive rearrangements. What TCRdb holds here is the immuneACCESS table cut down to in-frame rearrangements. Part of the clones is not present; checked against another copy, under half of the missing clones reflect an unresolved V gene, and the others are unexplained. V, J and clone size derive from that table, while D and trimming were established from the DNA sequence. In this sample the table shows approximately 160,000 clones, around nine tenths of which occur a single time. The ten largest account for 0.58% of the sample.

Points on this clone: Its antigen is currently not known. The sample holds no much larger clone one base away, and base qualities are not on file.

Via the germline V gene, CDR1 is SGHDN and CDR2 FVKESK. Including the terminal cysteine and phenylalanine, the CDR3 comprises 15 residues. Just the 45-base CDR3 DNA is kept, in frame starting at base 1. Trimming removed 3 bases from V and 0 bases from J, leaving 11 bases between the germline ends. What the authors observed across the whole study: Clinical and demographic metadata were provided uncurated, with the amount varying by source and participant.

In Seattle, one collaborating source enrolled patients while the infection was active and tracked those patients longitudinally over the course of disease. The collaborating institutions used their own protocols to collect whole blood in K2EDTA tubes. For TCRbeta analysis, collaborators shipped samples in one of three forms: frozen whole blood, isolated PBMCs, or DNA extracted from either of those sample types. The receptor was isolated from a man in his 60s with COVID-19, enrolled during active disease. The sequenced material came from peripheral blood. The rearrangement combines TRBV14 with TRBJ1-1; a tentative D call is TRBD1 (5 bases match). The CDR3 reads CASSHTTAVNTEAFF. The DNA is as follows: TGTGCCAGCAGCCATACGACAGCCGTGAACACTGAAGCTTTCTTT.